The next 24 T cell receptor beta chains were all read from a single sample in a study of blood T cell repertoires in COVID-19. The protocol was immunoSEQ multiplex PCR, while the TCRdb copy is restricted to in-frame clones and leaves out a portion. Of 150,000 to 200,000 clones listed, 65% to 85% are singletons. The source material was peripheral blood. These receptors all stem from a man aged 65 to 79 with active or convalescent COVID-19.

V usage is TRBV28 and J usage is TRBJ1-5; 10 bases map to TRBD1. CDR1 and CDR2 from the germline V gene are MDHEN and SYDVKM. V was pared by 5 bases and J by 10 bases, with 8 bases of the junction left unmatched. The CDR3 length is 14 residues. The CDR3 sequence is CASSRVRDRGPQHF. CDR3 DNA sequence: TGTGCCAGCAGTAGAGTGAGGGACAGGGGTCCCCAGCATTTT.

V gene TRBV19 combines with J gene TRBJ2-2; the match to TRBD2 covers 11 bases. This CDR3 region has 14 residues. Germline assignment: CDR1 LNHDA and CDR2 SQIVND (reference sequence). V shed 5 bases and J 9 bases; nucleotides not matched to a gene: 5. CDR3 loop: CASSLGLADRELFF. The CDR3 region has the DNA TGTGCCAGTAGTCTGGGACTAGCGGACCGGGAGCTGTTTTTT.

The V gene is TRBV7-7, the J gene TRBJ2-2; D gene ambiguous. The germline gives CDR1 SSHAT, CDR2 FNYEAQ (reference sequence). The CDR3 extends over 14 amino acids. The CDR3 region is CAHKKLLNTGELFF. The CDR3, as DNA: TGTGCTCATAAGAAACTCCTGAACACCGGGGAGCTGTTTTTT.

Here the CDR3 reads CASSQDRAAGLTDTQYF. The CDR3 nucleotides are TGCGCCAGCAGCCAAGATAGAGCAGCGGGCCTCACAGATACGCAGTATTTT. This chain connects TRBV4-1 to TRBJ2-3; a possible D gene is TRBD2 (6 bases). CDR1 is MGHRA, CDR2 YSYEKL, per germline. V dropped 0 bases and J dropped 2 bases, with 15 bases sitting between them. The CDR3 runs 17 residues.

This clone occurred once. V usage is TRBV5-1 and J usage is TRBJ2-7, with 7 bases lining up with TRBD1. CDR3 length: 15 amino acids. Germline V gene sequence: CDR1 SGHRS, CDR2 YFSETQ. Trimming removed 4 bases from V and 4 bases from J; junction bases left unmatched: 11. CDR3 in DNA: TGCGCCAGCAGCCAAAAACAGGGGTCATCGTACGAGCAGTACTTC. Its protein product is CASSQKQGSSYEQYF.

The rearrangement joins TRBV19 to TRBJ2-1, with D unresolved. From germline, CDR1 is LNHDA and CDR2 SQIVND (reference sequence). This CDR3 has 12 amino acids. V lost 5 bases to trimming and J lost 6 bases, with 8 bases between them. The DNA of the CDR3 is TGTGCCAGTAGTCCCCGGTTCAATGAGCAGTTCTTC. Its translation is CASSPRFNEQFF.

This chain links TRBV2 with TRBJ1-5; no clear D gene. Germline lookup yields CDR1 SNHLY and CDR2 FYNNEI. The V end lost 1 base, the J end lost 10 bases, and 11 bases lay between the germline ends. The CDR3 extends over 13 amino acids. CDR3 DNA sequence: TGTGCCAGCAGTGAAGAGGGAGGCAGACCCCAGCATTTT. The encoded protein is CASSEEGGRPQHF.

The V gene is TRBV25-1, the J gene TRBJ1-2; no definite D call. V was clipped by 5 bases and J by 7 bases, with 14 bases between them. The V gene's germline CDR1 is MGHDK and CDR2 SYGVNS. This CDR3 contains 13 residues. The CDR3 is CASSYSGRFGYTF. DNA for the CDR3: TGTGCCAGCAGTTATTCCGGGAGGTTTGGCTACACCTTC.

At least ten counts were recorded for this clone. V gene TRBV5-1 combines with J gene TRBJ1-4, with TRBD1 matching over 7 bases. The length of the CDR3 is 13 residues. CDR1 and CDR2 (germline): SGHRS, YFSETQ. Trimming removed 4 bases from V and 6 bases from J; junction bases left unmatched: 3. Written as DNA, the CDR3 is TGCGCCAGCAGCGTAGACAGGGATGAAAAACTGTTTTTT. Encoded protein: CASSVDRDEKLFF.

This sequence joins TRBV7-2 and TRBJ2-5; 7 bases align to TRBD2. The CDR3 runs to 15 residues. Germline assignment: CDR1 SGHTA and CDR2 FQGNSA. V lost 3 bases, J lost 7 bases, and 11 bases stayed unmatched. The CDR3 DNA reads as TGTGCCAGCAGCTTGGGGCAAGCGGGAACGGGGACCCAGTACTTC. It translates to CASSLGQAGTGTQYF.

This clone was seen just once. The CDR3 region has the DNA TGTGCCAGCATCTTGAAGCCACGGACAGGGAGGGATACCACTGAAGCTTTCTTT. Its protein is CASILKPRTGRDTTEAFF. This chain joins TRBV7-2 and TRBJ1-1; 8 nucleotides match TRBD1. This CDR3 comprises 18 residues. The J segment lost 4 bases and the V segment lost 7 bases, leaving 20 bases of the junction unmatched. CDR1 is SGHTA, CDR2 FQGNSA, per germline.

The chain is built from TRBV11-3 and TRBJ2-1; tentative D call: TRBD1 (6 bases). The CDR3 covers 14 residues. V was pared by 3 bases and J by 7 bases, with 13 bases between. The germline V gene has CDR1 SGHNT and CDR2 YENEEA. The CDR3 region is CASSFTGLRNEQFF. The DNA of the CDR3 is TGTGCCAGCAGCTTCACAGGGCTAAGGAATGAGCAGTTCTTC.

The chain combines TRBV30 with TRBJ1-1, with a tentative D call TRBD1 (6 bases). The CDR3 extends over 14 amino acids. V was shortened by 7 bases and J by 4 bases, with 19 bases between the two germline ends. Germline loops: CDR1 GTSNPN, CDR2 SVGIG (reference sequence). CDR3 in DNA: TGTGCCTCCCCAAGGGACACTGGTGGCACTGAAGCTTTCTTT. It yields the protein CASPRDTGGTEAFF.

This chain links TRBV11-2 with TRBJ2-1; 9 bases agree with TRBD1. The germline gives CDR1 SGHAT, CDR2 FQNNGV. This CDR3 contains 17 residues. Trimming cost V 3 bases and J 5 bases; bases outside gene matches: 11. The CDR3 here is CASSLSLNRGLDNEQFF. The CDR3, as DNA: TGTGCCAGCAGCTTGTCCCTCAACAGGGGGCTGGACAATGAGCAGTTCTTC.

V and J are TRBV5-1 and TRBJ1-2; 7 bases align to TRBD1. Losses at the gene ends were 4 bases for V and 0 bases for J; bases not matched to a gene: 9. Germline CDR1 reads SGHRS; CDR2 reads YFSETQ. The CDR3 consists of 16 residues. The chain's CDR3 is CASSEDRSTANYGYTF. The DNA of the CDR3 is TGCGCCAGCAGCGAGGACAGGAGTACTGCTAACTATGGCTACACCTTC.

In DNA form, the CDR3 reads TGCAGCGCCGGGACTAGCACAGATACGCAGTATTTT. It is translated as CSAGTSTDTQYF. V is TRBV29-1 and J is TRBJ2-3, with a weak D call TRBD2 (6 bases). Germline V lookup: CDR1 SQVTM, CDR2 ANQGSEA. The CDR3 loop spans 12 amino acids. Trimming took 7 bases from V and 0 from J, leaving 8 bases between them.

In DNA form, the CDR3 reads TGCGCCAGCAGCTCCAGGGACAGCAATAGACCAGGGAACGAGCAGTACTTC. Translation: CASSSRDSNRPGNEQYF. The gene calls are TRBV5-1 and TRBJ2-7, with 7 bases aligning to TRBD1. CDR1 is SGHRS, CDR2 YFSETQ, per germline. The CDR3 totals 17 residues. Trimming cost V 3 bases and J 5 bases; bases outside gene matches: 17. Supplemented by reference TRBV5-1 and TRBJ2-7, the full variable domain reads KAGVTQTPRYLIKTRGQQVTLSCSPISGHRSVSWYQQTPGQGLQFLFEYFSETQRNKGNFPGRFSGRQFSNSRSEMNVSTLELGDSALYLCASSSRDSNRPGNEQYFGPGTRLTVT.

This chain connects TRBV5-1 to TRBJ1-2, with 9 positions matching TRBD1. Germline assignment: CDR1 SGHRS and CDR2 YFSETQ. After removal of 4 bases from V and 7 bases from J, the junction contained 5 bases not matched to a gene. The CDR3 spans 13 residues. In DNA form, the CDR3 reads TGCGCCAGCAGCACCGGACAGGGGATTGGCTACACCTTC. This codes for CASSTGQGIGYTF.

The V call is TRBV7-2, the J call TRBJ1-5; D is uncertain. Germline V gives CDR1 SGHTA, CDR2 FQGNSA. The V and J ends lost 3 bases and 4 bases respectively, with 7 bases between them. The CDR3 is 13 amino acids. This CDR3 reads CASSFSDNQPQHF. The CDR3 nucleotides are TGTGCCAGCAGCTTTTCAGATAATCAGCCCCAGCATTTT.

J is TRBJ2-7 and V is TRBV28; 11 bases match TRBD1. The germline V gene encodes CDR1 MDHEN and CDR2 SYDVKM. Trimming took 6 bases from V and 0 from J; bases not matched to a gene: 1. The CDR3 is 14 residues long. The CDR3, as DNA: TGTGCCAGCAGGGGGACAGGGGGCTCCTACGAGCAGTACTTC. As protein: CASRGTGGSYEQYF.

This chain joins TRBV6-5 and TRBJ2-2; a possible D gene is TRBD2 (7 bases). This CDR3 contains 15 residues. The germline V and J ends were trimmed by 7 bases and 5 bases, with 17 bases remaining between them. Germline-derived CDR1 and CDR2 are MNHEY and SVGAGI. The CDR3 loop reads CASNTKGGGTGELFF. CDR3 nucleotide sequence: TGTGCCAGCAATACTAAGGGGGGAGGGACCGGGGAGCTGTTTTTT.

The rearrangement joins TRBV5-5 to TRBJ2-2, with a tentative D call TRBD2 (6 bases). V gave up 3 bases and J gave up 7 bases, with 16 bases separating them. CDR1 SGHKS and CDR2 YYEKEE come from the germline V gene (reference sequence). This CDR3 region has 15 residues. The CDR3 reads CASSWEAGPFGELFF. CDR3 bases: TGTGCCAGCAGCTGGGAGGCAGGACCTTTCGGGGAGCTGTTTTTT.

The V gene is TRBV6-5, the J gene TRBJ2-1, with 8 bases fitting TRBD2. CDR1 is MNHEY and CDR2 is SVGAGI in the germline V gene. This CDR3 is 14 amino acids long. Trimming removed 6 bases from V and 3 bases from J; junction bases left unmatched: 4. The CDR3 DNA reads TGTGCCAGCAGAGAGCGGGAGATCTACAATGAGCAGTTCTTC. Protein: CASREREIYNEQFF.

The chain couples TRBV19 to TRBJ2-1; possibly TRBD1 for D (6 bases). From germline, CDR1 is LNHDA and CDR2 SQIVND (reference sequence). The V gene lost 3 bases and the J gene lost 2 bases, with 14 bases spanning the gap. This CDR3 spans 16 amino acids. This chain's CDR3 is CASSIPAGVPYNEQFF. For the CDR3, the DNA is TGTGCCAGTAGTATCCCCGCAGGGGTCCCCTACAATGAGCAGTTCTTC.